This T cell receptor (beta chain) was captured in a study of metastatic and nonmetastatic thyroid tumors. Study information: Malignant thyroid and benign thyroid patients provided blood and tumor or nodule tissue whose repertoires were compared.

This clone was picked up many times. In the original workflow: CDR3 differences across clinicopathological groups were used to build a distant-metastasis classifier for papillary thyroid cancer. MiXCR re-clonotyped the PCR reads for TCRdb. The V and J calls reflect TCRdb's pipeline rather than the authors' work. This table holds tens of thousands of clones, 20% to 25% found once. Every patient underwent thyroid surgery untreated. Trimming pared 3 bases from V and 12 bases from J, leaving 15 bases between. CDR1 and CDR2 from the germline V gene are LNHDA and SQIVND (reference sequence). The CDR3 has 13 amino acids.

This sequence joins TRBV19 and TRBJ2-1, with TRBD2 as a possible D gene (5 bases). The receptor's source is a female donor with papillary thyroid cancer or a benign thyroid nodule (not recorded which). Some clones in this sample may be carry-over from other donors' samples. The sample was blood. CDR3 amino acids: CASSIPQARGQFF. The CDR3 coding sequence is TGTGCCAGTAGTATCCCCCAGGCCCGGGGGCAGTTCTTC.